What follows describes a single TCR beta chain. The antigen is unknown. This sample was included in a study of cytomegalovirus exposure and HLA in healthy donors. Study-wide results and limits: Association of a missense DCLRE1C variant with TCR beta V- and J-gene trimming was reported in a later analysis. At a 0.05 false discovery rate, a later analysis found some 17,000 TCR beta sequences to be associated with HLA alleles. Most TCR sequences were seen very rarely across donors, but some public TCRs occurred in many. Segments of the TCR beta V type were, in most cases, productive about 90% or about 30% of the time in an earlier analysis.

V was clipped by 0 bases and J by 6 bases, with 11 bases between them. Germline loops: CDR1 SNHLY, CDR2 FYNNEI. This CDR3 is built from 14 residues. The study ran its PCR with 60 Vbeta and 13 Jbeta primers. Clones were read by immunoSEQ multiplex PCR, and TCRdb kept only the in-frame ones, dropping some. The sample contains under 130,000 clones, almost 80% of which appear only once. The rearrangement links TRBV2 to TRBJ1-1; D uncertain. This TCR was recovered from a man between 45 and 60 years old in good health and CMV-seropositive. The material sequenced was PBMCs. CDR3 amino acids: CASSEAARVAEAFF. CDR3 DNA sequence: TGTGCCAGCAGTGAAGCGGCCCGGGTCGCTGAAGCTTTCTTT.